These 23 T cell receptor beta chains came from one sample sequenced in a study of cytomegalovirus exposure and HLA in healthy donors. Vbeta (60) and Jbeta (13) primers were used in the PCR. TCRdb's table, derived via immunoSEQ multiplex PCR, lists solely in-frame clones and lacks some. The sample holds some 160,000 clones; about 72% are singletons and the top ten take under 1.5%. The material sequenced was PBMCs. All receptors come from a male donor in good health and CMV-seronegative.

The rearrangement links TRBV6-5 to TRBJ2-7; D gene unclear. The V end was cut by 4 bases, the J end by 6 bases, with 7 bases between. The CDR3 covers 11 residues. Germline CDR1 MNHEY, CDR2 SVGAGI. CDR3: CASSSVLEQYF. For the CDR3, the DNA is TGTGCCAGCAGTTCGGTTCTCGAGCAGTACTTC.

The chain has TRBV6-6 and TRBJ2-2, with 7 bases matching TRBD2. The trim removed 4 bases at V and 4 bases at J, leaving 3 bases unmatched. This CDR3 is 14 amino acids long. Germline lookup yields CDR1 MNHNY and CDR2 SVGAGI (reference sequence). CDR3 DNA: TGTGCCAGCAGTTGGGGGGGGACCACCGGGGAGCTGTTTTTT. This gives the protein CASSWGGTTGELFF.

The chain couples TRBV18 to TRBJ2-1; 10 bases fit TRBD2. CDR1 and CDR2 from the germline V gene are KGHSH and LQKENI. The CDR3 sequence is 16 residues long. The V and J ends lost 4 bases and 6 bases, in that order; junction bases with no gene match: 9. CDR3 residues: CASSLFGASGSNEQFF. Written as DNA, the CDR3 is TGTGCCAGCTCACTCTTCGGGGCTAGCGGGAGCAATGAGCAGTTCTTC.

The chain uses TRBV6-1 and TRBJ2-7, with TRBD1 identical over 11 bases. The V segment lost 5 bases and the J segment 5 bases; nucleotides outside the gene matches: 2. Germline values: CDR1 MNHNS, CDR2 SASEGT. The length of the CDR3 is 13 residues. The CDR3 sequence is CASSKGQGDEQYF. CDR3 DNA sequence: TGTGCCAGCAGTAAGGGACAGGGGGACGAGCAGTACTTC.

The chain carries TRBV7-3 and TRBJ1-2, with D perhaps matching TRBD1 (5 bases). The germline CDR1 and CDR2 sequences are SGHTA and FQGTGA. V was shortened by 5 bases and J by 8 bases, with 18 bases between the two germline ends. The CDR3 length is 14 residues. In DNA, the CDR3 is TGTGCCAGCAGCCCCTCGGGCCCCAGGGAAGGCTACACCTTC. Translation: CASSPSGPREGYTF.

The chain has TRBV5-6 and TRBJ2-5, with 11 nucleotides matching TRBD2. With 1 base clipped from V and 2 bases from J, the junction kept 7 bases outside the gene matches. The CDR3 has 17 amino acids. Germline CDR1 reads SGHDT; CDR2 reads YYEEEE. The CDR3 coding sequence is TGTGCCAGCAGCTTGATTCCCGGACTAGCGGGTCAAGAGACCCAGTACTTC. Translation gives CASSLIPGLAGQETQYF.

J is TRBJ1-1 and V is TRBV9; D might be TRBD1 (6 bases). Trimming took off 0 bases at V and 3 bases at J, with 12 bases between the two ends. Germline CDR1 is SGDLS and CDR2 is YYNGEE. The CDR3 contains 15 residues. The CDR3 coding sequence is TGTGCCAGCAGCGTAGACGACAGGAAACACACTGAAGCTTTCTTT. This translates into CASSVDDRKHTEAFF.

CDR3 DNA: TGTGCCAGTAGTATTTTTGCAGGGGACCGCTACGAGCAGTACTTC. Its protein is CASSIFAGDRYEQYF. The V and J genes are TRBV19 and TRBJ2-7; weak D call: TRBD1 (6 bases). Deletions cut 3 bases from V and 3 bases from J, with 15 bases between. Germline CDR1 and CDR2: LNHDA and SQIVND (reference sequence). CDR3 length: 15 amino acids.

The chain couples TRBV5-1 to TRBJ2-5; D gene ambiguous. The V gene lost 3 bases and the J gene lost 4 bases, with 7 bases spanning the gap. The V gene's germline CDR1 is SGHRS and CDR2 YFSETQ. The CDR3 is 12 residues long. CDR3 sequence: CASSSDRETQYF. The CDR3 nucleotides are TGCGCCAGCAGCTCCGATAGAGAGACCCAGTACTTC.

This sequence joins TRBV18 and TRBJ2-5; no firm D call. Trimming removed 3 bases at V and 3 bases at J, with 8 bases between. Per germline, CDR1 KGHSH and CDR2 LQKENI. There are 13 residues in the CDR3. The CDR3 sequence is CASSPRHEETQYF. Written as DNA, the CDR3 is TGTGCCAGCTCACCGCGACACGAAGAGACCCAGTACTTC.

This clone occurred once. V usage is TRBV2 and J usage is TRBJ1-1, with D hard to call. The CDR3 spans 14 residues. Trimming stripped 4 bases from V and 1 base from J, with 10 bases between. Germline assignment: CDR1 SNHLY and CDR2 FYNNEI. The chain's CDR3 is CASSVNPGNTEAFF. Written as DNA, the CDR3 is TGTGCCAGCAGTGTAAATCCGGGGAACACTGAAGCTTTCTTT.

The table lists this clone with a few counts. The gene calls are TRBV9 and TRBJ2-1; 7 positions agree with TRBD2. Germline V gene lookup returns CDR1 SGDLS and CDR2 YYNGEE. This CDR3 comprises 15 residues. The V segment lost 3 bases and the J segment 0 bases; nucleotides outside the gene matches: 3. CDR3 nucleotides: TGTGCCAGCAGCGAGGGCGGGAGCTCCTACAATGAGCAGTTCTTC. It specifies CASSEGGSSYNEQFF.

The sample holds a few counts of this clone. This chain uses TRBV30 with TRBJ2-1; D is possibly TRBD1 (6 bases). Germline V gene sequence: CDR1 GTSNPN, CDR2 SVGIG (reference sequence). The CDR3 has 13 residues. This chain's CDR3 is CAVGAGVVNEQFF. Here the CDR3 DNA reads TGTGCGGTGGGGGCAGGGGTCGTCAATGAGCAGTTCTTC.

The chain couples TRBV28 to TRBJ2-3, with 9 bases aligning to TRBD2. In germline, CDR1 is MDHEN, CDR2 SYDVKM. The CDR3 has 16 amino acids. The junction had 11 bases not matched to a gene; V was cut back by 4 bases and J by 6 bases. The DNA of the CDR3 is TGTGCCAGCAGTTCCGGAGGGCTAGCGGGGAAGGATACGCAGTATTTT. Protein product: CASSSGGLAGKDTQYF.

This clone showed up just a few times. The CDR3 spells CASSQDEGRGSYEQYF. For the CDR3, the DNA is TGCGCCAGCAGCCAAGATGAAGGACGGGGCTCCTACGAGCAGTACTTC. The chain couples TRBV4-3 to TRBJ2-7, with a possible D match to TRBD2 (5 bases). The germline V gene encodes CDR1 LGHNA and CDR2 YSLEER. The CDR3 totals 16 residues. The ends were cut back, 0 bases at V and 0 bases at J, with 12 bases in the middle.

This clone turned up a few times. The chain uses TRBV6-5 and TRBJ2-5; possible D gene TRBD1, 5 bases. Germline V gives CDR1 MNHEY, CDR2 SVGAGI. V was cut by 2 bases and J by 5 bases, with 12 bases left in between. The CDR3 loop spans 14 amino acids. The CDR3 sequence: CASSYGAEVETQYF. CDR3 nucleotide sequence: TGTGCCAGCAGTTACGGGGCAGAAGTGGAGACCCAGTACTTC.

The chain employs TRBV19 and TRBJ1-1; TRBD1 might be the D (5 bases). The germline V gene encodes CDR1 LNHDA and CDR2 SQIVND (reference sequence). V lost 3 bases and J lost 5, with 13 bases in between. The CDR3 sequence is 14 residues long. The CDR3 nucleotides are TGTGCCAGTAGTATCCTCGACGGGGGAACTGAAGCTTTCTTT. Residues: CASSILDGGTEAFF.

The CDR3 coding sequence is TGTGCCATCAGGGCGGGGGTATCGGACACTGAAGCTTTCTTT. Its protein is CAIRAGVSDTEAFF. This chain links TRBV10-3 with TRBJ1-1, with D tentatively TRBD1 (5 bases). CDR1 and CDR2 (germline): ENHRY, SYGVKD. Trimming cost V 6 bases and J 3 bases, with 14 bases left between them. This CDR3 comprises 14 residues.

Comment on this clone: In the same sample, other DNA sequences code for this CDR3. This sequence joins TRBV7-2 and TRBJ1-1; a possible D gene is TRBD1 (5 bases). Germline CDR1 and CDR2: SGHTA and FQGNSA. The CDR3 length is 14 residues. V gave up 2 bases and J gave up 3 bases, with 10 bases separating them. In nucleotides, the CDR3 is TGTGCCAGCAGCTTACAGGGCGGCGACACTGAAGCTTTCTTT. This codes for CASSLQGGDTEAFF.

The rearrangement joins TRBV14 to TRBJ1-1, with D possibly TRBD1 on 6 matching bases. V was pared by 2 bases and J by 7 bases, with 14 bases between. The CDR3 extends over 14 amino acids. The germline CDR1 and CDR2 sequences are SGHDN and FVKESK. Written as DNA, the CDR3 is TGTGCCAGCAGCCAAACCCCCCGGGACATTGAAGCTTTCTTT. Its translation: CASSQTPRDIEAFF.

The chain joins TRBV30 to TRBJ1-1; D might be TRBD1 (6 bases). Germline-derived CDR1 and CDR2 are GTSNPN and SVGIG (reference sequence). The CDR3 runs to 12 residues. V lost 5 bases to trimming and J lost 0 bases, with 7 bases between them. CDR3 loop: CAWDRMNTEAFF. The DNA for the CDR3 is TGTGCCTGGGACAGGATGAACACTGAAGCTTTCTTT.

This clone was seen a single time. The chain joins TRBV19 to TRBJ2-3; 7 nucleotides line up with TRBD2. Germline CDR1 reads LNHDA; CDR2 reads SQIVND (reference sequence). This CDR3 is 15 amino acids long. Unmatched junction bases numbered 8, after V lost 3 bases and J lost 5 bases. In DNA form, the CDR3 reads TGTGCCAGTAGTATTCGGCGGGGGTTTGGAGATACGCAGTATTTT. This gives the protein CASSIRRGFGDTQYF.

The chain is built from TRBV20-1 and TRBJ2-1; 7 nucleotides match TRBD1. Germline values: CDR1 DFQATT, CDR2 SNEGSKA (reference sequence). With V trimmed by 6 bases and J by 10 bases, 6 bases remained unmatched. This CDR3 spans 11 amino acids. The CDR3 nucleotides read TGCAGTGCCAAGCCGGACAGGGAGCAGTTCTTC. Protein product: CSAKPDREQFF.